A selection of T cell receptor beta chains follows, all from one sample in a study of cytomegalovirus exposure and HLA in healthy donors. Sequencing was performed with immunoSEQ multiplex PCR; in TCRdb, only in-frame clones are kept and a portion is missing. The top ten hold roughly 1.5% of the sample, which has fewer than 250,000 clones, 65% to 90% seen once. The sample was PBMCs. These receptors originate from a girl aged 10 to 17 in good health and CMV-seronegative. CDR3s include the opening cysteine and the closing phenylalanine or tryptophan. A D gene is named only where the DNA matches it firmly. Clone size is not always given. Where it is, it says once, few, many or a class for expanded clones.

J: TRBJ1-1
D: NA
V: TRBV5-5
size: NA
CDR3: CASSLVLRDTEAFF
DNA: TGTGCCAGCAGCTTGGTTTTACGGGACACTGAAGCTTTCTTT

J: TRBJ1-5
D: NA
V: TRBV2
size: NA
CDR3: CASTLEQGINQPQHF
DNA: TGTGCCAGCACCCTGGAACAGGGTATCAATCAGCCCCAGCATTTT

J: TRBJ2-2
D: NA
V: TRBV10-3
size: once
CDR3: CAINWGRVNGELFF
DNA: TGTGCCATCAATTGGGGCAGGGTTAACGGGGAGCTGTTTTTT

J: TRBJ2-3
D: TRBD2
V: TRBV7-3
size: NA
CDR3: CASSLSQTSGSRDTQYF
DNA: TGTGCCAGCAGCTTATCCCAGACTAGCGGGAGTCGGGATACGCAGTATTTT

J: TRBJ1-1
D: NA
V: TRBV6-4
size: NA
CDR3: CASSPREGHTEAFF
DNA: TGTGCCAGCAGTCCCCGGGAAGGTCACACTGAAGCTTTCTTT

J: TRBJ2-5
D: NA
V: TRBV6-4
size: NA
CDR3: CASRQSLDRKETQYF
DNA: TGTGCCAGCAGACAATCCCTGGACAGAAAAGAGACCCAGTACTTC

J: TRBJ2-1
D: TRBD2
V: TRBV28
size: NA
CDR3: CASSLIAGGPMEQFF
DNA: TGTGCCAGCAGTTTAATAGCGGGGGGGCCTATGGAGCAGTTCTTC

J: TRBJ1-3
D: NA
V: TRBV27
size: NA
CDR3: CASSGTSPDWSSGNTIYF
DNA: TGTGCCAGCTCCGGCACGAGTCCCGACTGGAGCTCTGGAAACACCATATATTTT

J: TRBJ2-7
D: TRBD2
V: TRBV5-1
size: once
CDR3: CASSYRTSHYEQYF
DNA: TGCGCCAGCAGCTACAGGACTAGCCACTACGAGCAGTACTTC

J: TRBJ2-7
D: NA
V: TRBV27
size: NA
CDR3: CASSFSTRRYEQYF
DNA: TGTGCCAGCAGTTTTTCTACCCGCAGGTACGAGCAGTACTTC

J: TRBJ2-5
D: TRBD1
V: TRBV7-9
size: NA
CDR3: CATVGTAKETQYF
DNA: TGTGCCACGGTGGGGACAGCGAAAGAGACCCAGTACTTC

J: TRBJ1-3
D: NA
V: TRBV15
size: NA
CDR3: CATSRSTGVLAQISGNTIYF
DNA: TGTGCCACCAGCAGGTCCACCGGTGTCCTAGCTCAGATCTCTGGAAACACCATATATTTT

J: TRBJ1-2
D: TRBD1
V: TRBV6-1
size: NA
CDR3: CASGARQGDYGYTF
DNA: TGTGCCAGCGGGGCCCGACAGGGTGACTATGGCTACACCTTC

J: TRBJ1-1
D: NA
V: TRBV6-1
size: NA
CDR3: CASIHVRDITEAFF
DNA: TGTGCCAGCATTCATGTGAGGGATATCACTGAAGCTTTCTTT

J: TRBJ1-2
D: NA
V: TRBV27
size: NA
CDR3: CASRRTGTFDYGYTF
DNA: TGTGCCAGCAGACGCACAGGGACCTTTGACTATGGCTACACCTTC

J: TRBJ1-3
D: NA
V: TRBV28
size: NA
CDR3: CASSSQGGEDGNTIYF
DNA: TGTGCCAGCAGCTCTCAAGGGGGGGAGGATGGAAACACCATATATTTT

J: TRBJ2-1
D: TRBD2
V: TRBV27
size: once
CDR3: CASSLSALAEYNEQFF
DNA: TGTGCCAGCAGTTTATCGGCACTAGCGGAGTACAATGAGCAGTTCTTC

J: TRBJ2-5
D: NA
V: TRBV4-3
size: few
CDR3: CASSQALAEAETQYF
DNA: TGCGCCAGCAGCCAGGCGTTAGCGGAGGCGGAGACCCAGTACTTC

J: TRBJ2-1
D: NA
V: TRBV18
size: NA
CDR3: CASSPMQGLENNEQFF
DNA: TGTGCCAGCTCACCGATGCAGGGGCTGGAAAACAATGAGCAGTTCTTC

J: TRBJ2-2
D: NA
V: TRBV12-5
size: NA
CDR3: CASGLVLGRTKNTGELFF
DNA: TGTGCTAGTGGTTTGGTACTGGGCAGGACTAAGAACACCGGGGAGCTGTTTTTT

J: TRBJ1-1
D: NA
V: TRBV2
size: NA
CDR3: CASSWEGPTEAFF
DNA: TGTGCCAGCAGTTGGGAGGGTCCCACTGAAGCTTTCTTT

J: TRBJ2-1
D: NA
V: TRBV19
size: NA
CDR3: CASSIEPWLGEQFF
DNA: TGTGCCAGTAGTATCGAGCCGTGGCTGGGCGAGCAGTTCTTC

J: TRBJ1-2
D: NA
V: TRBV15
size: NA
CDR3: CATSILSYWYSDNYGYTF
DNA: TGTGCCACCAGCATTCTCTCTTATTGGTACAGTGATAACTATGGCTACACCTTC

J: TRBJ2-6
D: NA
V: TRBV28
size: NA
CDR3: CASSQLTGNGANVLTF
DNA: TGTGCCAGCAGTCAACTAACAGGGAATGGGGCCAACGTCCTGACTTTC

J: TRBJ2-1
D: NA
V: TRBV7-8
size: NA
CDR3: CASSLLVDEQFF
DNA: TGTGCCAGCAGCTTACTAGTCGATGAGCAGTTCTTC

J: TRBJ1-1
D: NA
V: TRBV20-1
size: NA
CDR3: CSARNREAFF
DNA: TGCAGTGCTAGGAACAGGGAAGCTTTCTTT

J: TRBJ2-7
D: TRBD1
V: TRBV10-3
size: NA
CDR3: CAISGGQGAYEQYF
DNA: TGTGCCATCAGTGGGGGACAGGGGGCGTACGAGCAGTACTTC

J: TRBJ2-7
D: TRBD1
V: TRBV28
size: NA
CDR3: CASSLRTIKQGLGEQYF
DNA: TGTGCCAGCAGTTTACGCACGATTAAACAGGGGCTTGGCGAGCAGTACTTC

J: TRBJ1-5
D: NA
V: TRBV19
size: NA
CDR3: CASSVTGTGQPQHF
DNA: TGTGCCAGTAGTGTAACAGGGACCGGTCAGCCCCAGCATTTT